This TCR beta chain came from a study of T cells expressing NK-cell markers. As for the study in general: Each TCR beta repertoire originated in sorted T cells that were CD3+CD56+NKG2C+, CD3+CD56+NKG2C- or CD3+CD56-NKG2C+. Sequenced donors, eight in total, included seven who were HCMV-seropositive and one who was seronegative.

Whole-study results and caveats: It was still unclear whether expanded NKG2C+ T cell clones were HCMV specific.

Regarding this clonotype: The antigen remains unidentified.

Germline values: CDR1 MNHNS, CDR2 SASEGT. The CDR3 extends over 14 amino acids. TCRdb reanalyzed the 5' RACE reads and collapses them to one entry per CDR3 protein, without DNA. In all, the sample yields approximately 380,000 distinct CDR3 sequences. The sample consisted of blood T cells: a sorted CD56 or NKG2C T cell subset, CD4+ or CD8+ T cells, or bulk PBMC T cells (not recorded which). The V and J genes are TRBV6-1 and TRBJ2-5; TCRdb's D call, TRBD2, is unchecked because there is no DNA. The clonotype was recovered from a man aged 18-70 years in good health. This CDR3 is CASSRGPPQETQYF.